The clone carrying this T cell receptor (beta chain) appeared once. Germline CDR1 MNHNY, CDR2 SVGAGI (reference sequence). The CDR3 has 15 residues. V was trimmed by 0 bases and J by 7 bases, leaving 15 bases between them. Sequenced by immunoSEQ multiplex PCR; TCRdb stores in-frame clones only, minus some. Among under 300,000 clones listed, approximately 92% were seen once. This sample was taken from a study of blood T cell repertoires in COVID-19. Turning to the study itself: From the United States, Italy and Spain came samples of acute and convalescent COVID-19.

The sample comprised PBMCs or T cells enriched from blood (not recorded which). The chain recombines TRBV6-6 with TRBJ1-2; D not certain. The receptor was isolated from a young woman who had recovered from COVID-19. The CDR3 DNA reads as TGTGCCAGCAGTTACTCCGGGGTGCGGATGACTGGCTACACCTTC. Translation gives CASSYSGVRMTGYTF.